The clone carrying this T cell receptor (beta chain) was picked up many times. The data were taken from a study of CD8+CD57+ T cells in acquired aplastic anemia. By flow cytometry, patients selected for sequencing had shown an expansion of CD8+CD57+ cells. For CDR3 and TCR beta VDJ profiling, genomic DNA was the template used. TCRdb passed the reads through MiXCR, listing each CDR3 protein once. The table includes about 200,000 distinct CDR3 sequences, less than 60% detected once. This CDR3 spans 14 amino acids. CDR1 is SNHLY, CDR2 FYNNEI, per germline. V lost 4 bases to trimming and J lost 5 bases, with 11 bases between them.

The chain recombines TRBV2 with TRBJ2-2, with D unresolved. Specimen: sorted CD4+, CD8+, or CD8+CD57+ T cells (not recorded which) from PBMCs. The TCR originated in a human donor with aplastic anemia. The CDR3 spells CASSAVSNTGELFF. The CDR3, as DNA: TGTGCCAGCAGTGCTGTGTCAAATACCGGGGAGCTGTTTTTT.